This TCR beta chain emerged from a study of regulatory T cells in long-lasting Graves disease (dated by TCRdb to 2020 to 2022). At the level of the whole study: Newly diagnosed Graves' disease patients had taken antithyroid drugs for less than 3 months. The study was registered as a clinical trial and conducted in China. A total of around 35 samples underwent TCR sequencing, from 13 patients with persistent Graves' disease and 20 or so patients with newly diagnosed Graves' disease. This study used TCR sequencing and RNA sequencing of peripheral blood to compare persistent Graves' disease patients against newly diagnosed Graves' disease patients.

This clonotype was counted between two and nine times. It has no known antigen specificity. Base qualities are not recorded, but no much larger clone differs from it by a single base. The library was produced with multiplex PCR. The listed sequencing device is Illumina HiSeq 4000. iRepertoire HTBI primers and Arm-PCR amplification of CDR3 regions were used to construct TCR beta libraries. Gel purification was performed on PCR products prior to sequencing. The authors processed their data as follows. Gene usage analysis of CDR3 amino acid clonotypes used the 50 to 70 TRBV and 14 TRBJ segments found across samples. COPE and FqMerger were used to merge filtered high-quality paired reads into contigs. BLAST was used to align contigs to IMGT TRBV, TRBD and TRBJ reference genes, with CDR3 defined following IMGT. Highly expanded clones were defined as clonotypes with a frequency above 0.1%. Repertoire diversity was measured by Shannon entropy, and V-J evenness by the Gini coefficient. Clonotypes shared by more than one individual were considered public. TCRdb redid the processing of the public reads, applying fastp at Q25 and MiXCR, and retained in-frame beta chains. Every entry covers one CDR3 protein and lists the most common genes and DNA from its rows. The V and J calls here are based on TCRdb, not the publication. Recorded for this sample are around 480,000 distinct CDR3 sequences; about 16% of them occurred a single time. The top ten clonotypes cover about 25% of the sample.

Interpreted using the paper, the time point label stands for: newly diagnosed GD, antithyroid drugs for less than 3 months. RNA was extracted from PBMCs in TRIzol for both TCR sequencing and RNA sequencing. Graves' disease was diagnosed according to American Thyroid Association guidelines. Patients were recruited from an endocrinology department in Xi'an, China. From each patient, around 9 milliliters of peripheral blood was collected into an EDTA anticoagulant tube. Ficoll Paque Plus density gradient separation was used to isolate PBMCs, and no additional T cell sorting was done. An Agilent 2100 Bioanalyzer and agarose gel were used to check RNA quality, while a NanoDrop 2000 measured RNA concentration. The paper's findings and limits, for the study overall: Peripheral blood alone was examined, since thyroid tissue, which constituted the primary lesion, could not be accessed. Preferential use of TRBV28, TRBJ1-2 and TRBJ2-5 was observed in persistent disease, whereas TRBV20-1 and TRBJ2-1 were favored in newly diagnosed disease. Lower TCR Shannon entropy and fewer highly expanded clones were observed in persistent Graves' disease patients than in newly diagnosed patients, which suggested clonal expansion. The small sample size was acknowledged by the authors as a limitation that may reduce accuracy. Sequencing and analysis were restricted to the TCR beta chain. A larger number of public clonotypes was shared among persistent patients (fewer than 3,000) than among newly diagnosed patients (roughly 1,000).

The CDR3 numbers 16 residues from cysteine through phenylalanine. Left in the record is the CDR3 DNA by itself, 48 bases read in frame from the first base. Trimmed from V: 0 bases; trimmed from J: 1 base; junction bases lacking a gene match: 6. The germline V gene gives CDR1 as SGHRS and CDR2 as YFSETQ. These data were also filed under a second study, of T cells in Graves' hyperthyroidism and ophthalmopathy. As the second paper documents: Stable Graves' hyperthyroidism was defined as no progression to ophthalmopathy during 18 months of follow-up. Hyperthyroidism patients were aged 18 to 65 years and newly diagnosed, with disease duration of less than 2 months. Any patient with an uncontrolled infection, another autoimmune disease, pregnancy or lactation was excluded. Diagnoses were established on the basis of clinical symptoms, serum thyroxine and TRAb, thyroid ultrasound, and orbital computed tomography. For the first round of RT-PCR on the TCR CDR3, the HTBI primer set was used together with the Qiagen OneStep RT-PCR kit. Most expanded thyroid clonotypes (frequency above 0.001) were also detected in blood, a finding suggesting that blood repertoires may reflect thyroid immune responses. A 13 V-J signature model separated ophthalmopathy from stable hyperthyroidism, with roughly 88% sensitivity and about 81% specificity in cross-validation and 80%/75% in testing. In validation, progression to ophthalmopathy was predicted by the model with 70.59% sensitivity and roughly 76% specificity, a median of around 5.9 months before onset. To identify distinguishing TCR V-J signatures, a discovery cohort of 90 to 100 patients was used, comprising approximately 40 with Graves' ophthalmopathy and around 60 with stable Graves' hyperthyroidism. Prospective prediction of ophthalmopathy was tested in an independent validation cohort of approximately 19 hyperthyroidism patients and 17 patients who later progressed to ophthalmopathy. The roughly 94 discovery patients were randomly split 7:3 into training and test sets. In roughly six Graves' hyperthyroidism patients, the study also compared T-cell repertoires from thyroid tissue with T-cell repertoires from blood. Following sampling, methimazole starting at 30 mg daily was given to hyperthyroidism patients, and high-dose intravenous methylprednisolone was given to ophthalmopathy patients. Libraries were constructed in a second round of multiplex PCR, after which size selection and purification were performed. Sequencing of the libraries was done on an Illumina HiSeq2000 using paired-end 100 bp reads. SOAPnuke was used to process the raw data, removing reads that contained adapters or uncalled bases, had a mean Phred below 15, or lacked an exact match to the constant primer or identifier. High-quality paired reads were merged with COPE v1.2.5, and unique nucleotide sequences were defined as clonotypes. MiTCR v1.1 was used to align the clonotypes against IMGT TRBV, TRBD and TRBJ reference segments. Analysis was restricted to V-J combinations with a frequency above 0.0001, which covered about 99% of repertoires. The TCS score was defined as F50 (clonal expansion) divided by E x V (chaos), with BLOSUM62-based TCRdist calculated between CDR3 peptides within each V-J. Welch's t-statistics and random forest reduced 450 to 600 V-J features to roughly 13, which were used in a naive Bayes classifier (R e1071). No statistical method was used to fix the sample size in advance, and group allocation was not hidden from the investigators. The paper describes TCR Vbeta CDR3 sequencing of about 140 peripheral blood samples, made up of approximately 40 ophthalmopathy patients, roughly 75 hyperthyroidism patients and 17 progressor patients.

The sample consisted of peripheral blood mononuclear cells (PBMCs), taken at new diagnosis, from a patient treated with antithyroid drugs. Here the chain combines TRBV5-1 and TRBJ1-1; TRBD1 agrees with 7 junctional bases. This TCR derives from a middle-aged woman with Graves disease. Donor details come from another sample of the same person, matched by shared clones. The CDR3 loop reads CASSLVFRGKNTEAFF. The DNA sequence is as follows: TGCGCCAGCAGCTTGGTATTCAGGGGGAAGAACACTGAAGCTTTCTTT.